A selection of T cell receptor beta chains follows, all from one sample in a study of T-cell memory formation after mild COVID-19. TCRdb itself ran the 5' RACE reads through MiXCR, one entry per CDR3 protein. The repertoire consists of 350,000 to 450,000 distinct CDR3 sequences, with approximately 24% occurring once and the leading ten covering 8.5% to 9%. Sequenced material: PBMCs or a T cell subset sorted from them (not recorded which). The receptors shown here come from an adult woman who had mild COVID-19 (a few samples of this study predate the infection). Cell type and time point are not known. Both conserved end residues are part of each CDR3. Each record gives: J gene, clone size, V gene, D gene, CDR3 protein, CDR3 DNA. D genes are given only for firm matches. Only part of the rows carry a size: once, few, many, or a class if the clone is expanded.

TRBJ2-1	few	TRBV6-2/TRBV6-3	TRBD2	CASSQRVPDPLRSKREGPNEQFF	TGTGCCAGCAGCCAACGGGTCCCCGACCCGCTTCGGAGTAAGCGGGAGGGCCCTAATGAGCAGTTCTTC
TRBJ1-2	.	TRBV7-9	.	CASSLDTPMDGYTF	TGTGCCAGCAGCTTAGATACCCCTATGGATGGCTACACCTTC
TRBJ2-3	.	TRBV12-3/TRBV12-4	.	CASSFLGGTGQDTQYF	TGTGCCAGCAGTTTTTTAGGTGGCACAGGGCAAGATACGCAGTATTTT
TRBJ2-7	.	TRBV3-1	TRBD2	CASSQAVSGVYTYEQYF	TGTGCCAGCAGCCAAGCCGTTAGCGGGGTCTATACCTACGAGCAGTACTTC
TRBJ2-6	few	TRBV7-3	TRBD1	CASSLWPGQGSSGANVLTF	TGTGCCAGCAGCTTATGGCCGGGACAGGGCAGTTCTGGGGCCAACGTCCTGACTTTC
TRBJ2-3	.	TRBV30	.	CAWVRGATDTQYF	TGTGCCTGGGTCCGGGGGGCGACAGATACGCAGTATTTT
TRBJ2-2	few	TRBV29-1	.	CSVEGPGIAGELFF	TGCAGCGTTGAAGGGCCAGGTATTGCCGGGGAGCTGTTTTTT
TRBJ2-1	.	TRBV14	.	CASSHNRDRSYNEQFF	TGTGCCAGCAGCCACAACAGGGATAGGTCCTACAATGAGCAGTTCTTC
TRBJ2-1	.	TRBV5-1	TRBD2	CASSFRTSGAYNEQFF	TGCGCCAGCAGCTTCCGGACTAGCGGGGCCTACAATGAGCAGTTCTTC
TRBJ2-5	few	TRBV12-3/TRBV12-4	TRBD2	CASCTSGGATQYF	TGTGCCAGCTGTACTAGCGGGGGCGCGACCCAGTACTTC
TRBJ2-1	.	TRBV9	.	CASSVSGELEQFF	TGTGCCAGCAGCGTATCGGGGGAGTTGGAGCAGTTCTTC
TRBJ2-2	.	TRBV5-1	.	CASEALLGRTGELFF	TGCGCCAGCGAAGCCCTCCTGGGGAGAACCGGGGAGCTGTTTTTT
TRBJ1-2	.	TRBV6-5	.	CASSYSAGPYNYGYTF	TGTGCCAGCAGTTACTCCGCAGGGCCGTATAACTATGGCTACACCTTC
TRBJ2-2	.	TRBV19	TRBD2	CASSSRLAGGNTGELFF	TGTGCCAGTAGTAGTCGACTAGCGGGGGGTAACACCGGGGAGCTGTTTTTT
TRBJ2-1	few	TRBV27	TRBD2	CASLRASGYNEQFF	TGTGCCAGCCTGCGCGCTAGCGGCTACAATGAGCAGTTCTTC
TRBJ2-1	few	TRBV24-1	.	CATSDYGVNEQFF	TGTGCCACCAGTGATTACGGGGTCAATGAGCAGTTCTTC
TRBJ2-6	.	TRBV6-2/TRBV6-3	TRBD1	CASSSPWTGDAWANVLTF	TGTGCCAGTTCCTCCCCTTGGACAGGGGATGCCTGGGCCAACGTCCTGACTTTC
TRBJ2-1	few	TRBV4-1	.	CASSQAGSNEQFF	TGCGCCAGCAGCCAAGCGGGGTCTAATGAGCAGTTCTTC
TRBJ2-1	.	TRBV7-6	.	CASSFNLGTPHNNEQFF	TGTGCCAGCAGCTTCAACTTGGGAACTCCTCACAACAATGAGCAGTTCTTC
TRBJ1-2	.	TRBV7-2	.	CASSSSIGGAPDYGYTF	TGTGCCAGCAGCTCCTCAATCGGGGGGGCGCCCGACTATGGCTACACCTTC
TRBJ2-5	.	TRBV5-1	.	CASSLESGLGETQYF	TGCGCCAGCAGCTTGGAATCGGGGCTGGGAGAGACCCAGTACTTC
TRBJ2-1	.	TRBV7-8	.	CASSNGADPGLILNEQFF	TGTGCCAGCAGCAACGGAGCTGACCCAGGGTTGATCTTGAATGAGCAGTTCTTC
TRBJ2-1	.	TRBV25-1	.	CASSELVRASSYNEQFF	TGTGCCAGCAGTGAATTAGTTCGCGCAAGCTCCTACAATGAGCAGTTCTTC
TRBJ2-1	few	TRBV7-9	TRBD2	CASSLAAIGGGAYNEQFF	TGTGCCAGCAGCTTAGCCGCCATTGGCGGGGGGGCGTACAATGAGCAGTTCTTC
TRBJ1-1	.	TRBV5-1	.	CASSLVRSPRAEAFF	TGCGCCAGCAGCTTGGTCCGGAGCCCTCGGGCTGAAGCTTTCTTT
TRBJ2-1	few	TRBV3-1	.	CASSHNRFNEQFF	TGTGCCAGCAGCCATAACAGGTTCAATGAGCAGTTCTTC
TRBJ1-2	few	TRBV25-1	TRBD1	CASSEPGGNGYTF	TGTGCCAGCAGTGAACCAGGGGGGAATGGCTACACCTTC
TRBJ1-4	.	TRBV25-1	TRBD1	CASSERGTVEKLFF	TGTGCCAGCAGTGAACGGGGGACAGTTGAAAAACTGTTTTTT
TRBJ2-3	.	TRBV12-3/TRBV12-4	TRBD2	CASSSSSGSADTQYF	TGTGCCAGCAGTTCCAGTAGCGGGAGCGCCGATACGCAGTATTTT
TRBJ2-3	many	TRBV28	.	CASSLPSRLTDTQYF	TGTGCCAGCAGTTTACCATCTAGGCTTACAGATACGCAGTATTTT
TRBJ2-3	.	TRBV2	TRBD2	CASSERRGGLDTQYF	TGTGCCAGCAGTGAACGGCGGGGGGGCTTAGATACGCAGTATTTT
TRBJ1-2	few	TRBV12-3/TRBV12-4	.	CASSSIGQLSFRGGYTF	TGTGCCAGCAGTTCTATCGGACAACTGAGCTTTCGGGGTGGCTACACCTTC
TRBJ2-2	many	TRBV7-8	.	CASSLERENKNPNTGELFF	TGTGCCAGCAGCTTAGAGCGAGAAAACAAGAACCCGAACACCGGGGAGCTGTTTTTT
TRBJ2-7	few	TRBV11-2	TRBD2	CASSLDLTSGKYEQYF	TGTGCCAGCAGCTTAGATCTTACTAGCGGGAAGTACGAGCAGTACTTC
TRBJ1-1	.	TRBV5-1	.	CASSLAIGGGTEAFF	TGCGCCAGCAGCTTGGCCATCGGGGGAGGCACTGAAGCTTTCTTT
TRBJ2-5	few	TRBV7-2	.	CASSGRDTVRQETQYF	TGTGCCAGCAGCGGCCGGGACACCGTACGCCAAGAGACCCAGTACTTC
TRBJ2-7	.	TRBV7-2	.	CASSPGDSLYEQYF	TGTGCCAGCAGCCCCGGTGACTCTCTCTACGAGCAGTACTTC
TRBJ2-1	few	TRBV4-2	.	CASSQDRGHEQFF	TGTGCCAGCAGCCAAGATCGCGGGCATGAGCAGTTCTTC
TRBJ2-2	few	TRBV18	.	CASSPGVGANTGELFF	TGTGCCAGCTCACCCGGTGTAGGAGCGAACACCGGGGAGCTGTTTTTT
TRBJ2-4	few	TRBV4-1	.	CASSLTYLAKNIQYF	TGCGCCAGCAGCCTGACGTATTTAGCCAAAAACATTCAGTACTTC
TRBJ2-3	.	TRBV15	.	CATSRAWGVSDTQYF	TGTGCCACCAGCAGAGCATGGGGCGTCTCAGATACGCAGTATTTT
TRBJ2-5	once	TRBV6-5	.	CASSYLVLGKETQYF	TGTGCCAGCAGTTACTTGGTTCTGGGAAAAGAGACCCAGTACTTC
TRBJ2-2	once	TRBV4-1	TRBD2	CASSQETAGGPAGELFF	TGCGCCAGCAGCCAAGAAACAGCGGGAGGGCCCGCCGGGGAGCTGTTTTTT
TRBJ2-5	many	TRBV5-5	TRBD2	CASSLGLAGQETQYF	TGTGCCAGCAGCCTGGGACTAGCGGGCCAAGAGACCCAGTACTTC
TRBJ2-1	.	TRBV4-3	.	CASSQDPVTSLNYNEQFF	TGCGCCAGCAGCCAAGATCCCGTTACTAGTCTCAACTACAATGAGCAGTTCTTC
TRBJ2-1	.	TRBV5-1	TRBD2	CASSLSLAGGPSEYNEQFF	TGCGCCAGCAGCTTGAGCTTAGCGGGAGGGCCTTCCGAATACAATGAGCAGTTCTTC
TRBJ1-2	many	TRBV20-1	.	CSARWDPKPNYGYTF	TGCAGTGCTAGATGGGACCCGAAGCCCAACTATGGCTACACCTTC
TRBJ1-2	few	TRBV7-2	TRBD1	CASRPPGTGNVNYGYTF	TGTGCCAGCAGGCCTCCCGGGACAGGAAACGTAAACTATGGCTACACCTTC
TRBJ2-1	few	TRBV11-1	TRBD1	CASSPLRGPYNEQFF	TGTGCCAGCAGCCCTTTGAGGGGGCCCTACAATGAGCAGTTCTTC
TRBJ2-1	.	TRBV9	TRBD2	CASSALGRGTKGNEQFF	TGTGCCAGCAGCGCCCTGGGGAGGGGCACTAAGGGCAATGAGCAGTTCTTC
TRBJ1-1	.	TRBV5-6	.	CASSLMVLNTEAFF	TGTGCCAGCAGCTTGATGGTACTAAACACTGAAGCTTTCTTT
TRBJ2-1	many	TRBV6-1	TRBD2	CASSEAHETVAGISLF	TGTGCCAGCAGTGAAGCGCACGAGACAGTAGCGGGCATCTCACTCTTC
TRBJ1-1	.	TRBV5-6	TRBD1	CASSLARKGAVRVAFF	TGTGCCAGCAGCTTGGCCCGTAAGGGGGCAGTTCGGGTAGCTTTCTTT